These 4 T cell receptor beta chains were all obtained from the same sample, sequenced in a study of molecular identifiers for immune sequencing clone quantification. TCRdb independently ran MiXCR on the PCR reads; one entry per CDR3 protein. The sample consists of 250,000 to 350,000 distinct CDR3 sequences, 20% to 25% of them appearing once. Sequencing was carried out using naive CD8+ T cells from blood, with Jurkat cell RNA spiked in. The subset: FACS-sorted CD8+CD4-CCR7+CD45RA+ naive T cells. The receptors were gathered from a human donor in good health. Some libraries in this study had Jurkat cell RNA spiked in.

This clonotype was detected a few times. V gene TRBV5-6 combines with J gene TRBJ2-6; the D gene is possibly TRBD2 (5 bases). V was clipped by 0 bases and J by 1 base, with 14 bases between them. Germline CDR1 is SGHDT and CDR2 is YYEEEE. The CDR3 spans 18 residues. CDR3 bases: TGTGCCAGCAGCTTGGCCGGGGATTCGATATCTGGGGCCAACGTCCTGACTTTC. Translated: CASSLAGDSISGANVLTF. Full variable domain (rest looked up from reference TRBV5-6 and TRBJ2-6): DAGVTQSPTHLIKTRGQQVTLRCSPKSGHDTVSWYQQALGQGPQFIFQYYEEEERQRGNFPDRFSGHQFPNYSSELNVNALLLGDSALYLCASSLAGDSISGANVLTFGAGSRLTVL.

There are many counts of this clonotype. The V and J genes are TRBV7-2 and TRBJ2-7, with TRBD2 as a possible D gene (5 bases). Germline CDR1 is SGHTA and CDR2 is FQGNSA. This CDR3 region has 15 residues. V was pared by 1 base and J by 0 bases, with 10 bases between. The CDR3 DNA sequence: TGTGCCAGCAGCTTAGTGAGGGAATACTCCTACGAGCAGTACTTC. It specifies CASSLVREYSYEQYF.

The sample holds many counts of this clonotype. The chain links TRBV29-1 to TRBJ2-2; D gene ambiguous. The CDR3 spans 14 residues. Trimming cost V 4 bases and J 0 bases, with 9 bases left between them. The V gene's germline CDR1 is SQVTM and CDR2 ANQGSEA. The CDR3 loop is CSVGVQPNTGELFF. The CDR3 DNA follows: TGCAGCGTTGGCGTACAACCGAACACCGGGGAGCTGTTTTTT.

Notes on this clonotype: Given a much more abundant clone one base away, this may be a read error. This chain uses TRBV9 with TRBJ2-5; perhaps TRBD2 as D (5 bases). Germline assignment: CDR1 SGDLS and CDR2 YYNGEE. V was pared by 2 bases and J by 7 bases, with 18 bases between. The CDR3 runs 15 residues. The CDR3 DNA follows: TGTGCCAGCAGCGTTAACGGGGTAGAGGGCGGGACCCAGTACTTC. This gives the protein CASSVNGVEGGTQYF.